This T cell receptor beta chain was retrieved from a study of high-grade serous ovarian cancer treatment subgroups. Study at large: Samples averaged roughly 14,000 reads and several thousand unique TCR beta rearrangements.

The table came from immunoSEQ multiplex PCR; TCRdb's copy has only in-frame clones and leaves some out. The data contain under 15,000 clones, 88% of them singletons. For this clone: Its specificity is not known.

Tumor tissue was taken before any definitive surgery or chemotherapy was given. Study findings and constraints: TCR relatedness rose with neoantigen level and trended with mutation load. Different patients shared almost no repertoire; same-patient tumors shared about 0.11 to 0.85. The analyses considered CDR3 and ignored CDR1 and CDR2.

There are 14 residues in the CDR3. Germline V gene sequence: CDR1 SGHNT, CDR2 YYREEE (reference sequence). V was trimmed by 4 bases and J by 4 bases, leaving 14 bases between them. The receptor comes from a human donor with high-grade serous ovarian cancer. Sequencing was performed on tumor tissue. The chain uses TRBV5-4 and TRBJ1-2; D remains ambiguous. The CDR3 coding sequence is TGTGCCAGCAGCGCCCGACTGGAGGGCTATGGCTACACCTTC. Encoded protein: CASSARLEGYGYTF.